The rows below give T cell receptor beta chains drawn from one sample of a study of cytomegalovirus exposure and HLA in healthy donors. TCRdb keeps only in-frame clones here, not all; method: immunoSEQ multiplex PCR. The data hold 120,000 or so clones, with about 89% observed a single time. Source material: PBMCs. Source of these receptors: a woman under 30 in good health and CMV-seronegative. CDR3s include the opening cysteine and the closing phenylalanine or tryptophan. Each record gives: J gene, V gene, D gene, clone size, CDR3 protein, CDR3 DNA. A D gene is named only where the DNA matches it firmly. Clone size, where shown, is once, few, many, or a class for clones that have expanded.

>TRBJ2-7|TRBV5-1|-|-
CASSFAYEQYF
TGCGCCAGCAGCTTCGCCTACGAGCAGTACTTC
>TRBJ1-1|TRBV11-3|-|once
CASSLTYKGAGEAFF
TGTGCCAGCAGCTTAACTTATAAAGGGGCTGGTGAAGCTTTCTTT
>TRBJ2-7|TRBV6-6|-|few
CASSLDGRREQYF
TGTGCCAGCAGCCTCGATGGGAGAAGGGAGCAGTACTTC
>TRBJ1-1|TRBV12-5|TRBD1|-
CASGLVVRQGMKGYTEAFF
TGTGCTAGTGGTTTGGTGGTCCGACAGGGGATGAAAGGGTACACTGAAGCTTTCTTT
>TRBJ2-1|TRBV7-9|TRBD2|-
CASSLVGTSFNEQFF
TGTGCCAGCAGCTTAGTCGGGACTAGCTTCAATGAGCAGTTCTTC
>TRBJ2-4|TRBV7-2|-|-
CASSLSGNIQYF
TGTGCCAGCAGCTTATCCGGAAACATTCAGTACTTC
>TRBJ1-1|TRBV5-1|-|-
CASSLREGTEAFF
TGCGCCAGCAGCTTACGGGAGGGGACTGAAGCTTTCTTT
>TRBJ1-1|TRBV13|-|-
CASSSLEATEAFF
TGTGCCAGCAGCTCCCTTGAGGCGACTGAAGCTTTCTTT
>TRBJ2-7|TRBV9|-|-
CASSVKGGGPPEQYF
TGTGCCAGCAGCGTGAAGGGGGGAGGGCCTCCCGAGCAGTACTTC
>TRBJ2-7|TRBV25-1|TRBD1|once
CATAWTGAVISSYEQYF
TGTGCCACCGCATGGACAGGGGCGGTAATTAGCTCCTACGAGCAGTACTTC
>TRBJ1-5|TRBV28|-|-
CASSFPGDPPQHF
TGTGCCAGCAGTTTCCCCGGGGATCCCCCCCAGCATTTT
>TRBJ2-2|TRBV19|-|-
CASSLTSANTGELFF
TGTGCCAGTAGTCTGACCAGCGCGAACACCGGGGAGCTGTTTTTT
>TRBJ1-2|TRBV4-1|TRBD1|-
CASSQVGQGVNYGYTF
TGCGCCAGCAGCCAAGTGGGACAGGGGGTTAACTATGGCTACACCTTC
>TRBJ2-5|TRBV6-1|-|-
CASRGDTGYQETQYF
TGTGCCAGCAGAGGGGACACCGGGTACCAAGAGACCCAGTACTTC
>TRBJ2-7|TRBV27|-|-
CASGRGLSYEQYF
TGTGCCAGCGGACGGGGACTTTCCTACGAGCAGTACTTC
>TRBJ1-2|TRBV19|-|-
CASSFQSGVYGYTF
TGTGCCAGTAGTTTCCAGTCCGGGGTCTATGGCTACACCTTC
>TRBJ2-3|TRBV9|-|-
CASSSRDVTDTQYF
TGTGCCAGCAGCTCGCGGGATGTTACAGATACGCAGTATTTT
>TRBJ2-7|TRBV19|-|-
CASSFAQGAPYEQYF
TGTGCCAGTAGTTTCGCACAGGGTGCCCCCTACGAGCAGTACTTC
>TRBJ2-5|TRBV20-1|-|-
CSASSPETQYF
TGCAGTGCTAGTTCCCCGGAGACCCAGTACTTC
>TRBJ2-5|TRBV5-4|-|-
CASSFRDWGRETQYF
TGTGCCAGCAGCTTCCGGGACTGGGGCCGGGAGACCCAGTACTTC
>TRBJ1-1|TRBV28|-|once
CASSLWGAGEAFF
TGTGCCAGCAGTTTATGGGGGGCGGGTGAAGCTTTCTTT
>TRBJ2-2|TRBV9|TRBD2|-
CASSVGRAGPGELFF
TGTGCCAGCAGCGTGGGGAGGGCAGGGCCCGGGGAGCTGTTTTTT
>TRBJ2-7|TRBV5-1|-|-
CASRTTGGMPYEQYF
TGCGCCAGCAGAACAACCGGCGGGATGCCCTACGAGCAGTACTTC
>TRBJ2-7|TRBV11-2|-|-
CASSLLLTSTYEQYF
TGTGCCAGCAGCTTACTTCTTACTAGTACCTACGAGCAGTACTTC
>TRBJ2-3|TRBV27|TRBD2|-
CAGPTSGRTDTQYF
TGTGCCGGCCCTACTAGCGGCCGCACAGATACGCAGTATTTT
>TRBJ2-7|TRBV2|TRBD1|-
CATSGQGAYEQYF
TGTGCCACCTCAGGGCAGGGGGCCTACGAGCAGTACTTC
>TRBJ2-7|TRBV11-2|TRBD2|-
CASSLTSGRYEQYF
TGTGCCAGCAGCTTAACTAGCGGGAGATACGAGCAGTACTTC
>TRBJ2-1|TRBV19|-|-
CASSTGMDEQFF
TGTGCCAGTAGTACAGGCATGGATGAGCAGTTCTTC
>TRBJ2-2|TRBV28|TRBD1|once
CASSLPRDRGSFTGELFF
TGTGCCAGCAGTCTCCCCCGGGACAGGGGATCCTTCACCGGGGAGCTGTTTTTT
>TRBJ2-5|TRBV2|-|-
CASRLTRETQYF
TGTGCCAGCAGGTTAACGCGAGAGACCCAGTACTTC
>TRBJ2-3|TRBV6-5|TRBD1|-
CASSPEDRGQDTQYF
TGTGCCAGCAGCCCTGAGGACAGGGGGCAAGATACGCAGTATTTT
>TRBJ1-1|TRBV6-5|-|-
CASSLNSNTEAFF
TGTGCCAGCTCCCTTAATTCGAACACTGAAGCTTTCTTT
>TRBJ1-5|TRBV19|TRBD1|-
CASSIAEGAMPQHF
TGTGCCAGTAGTATAGCGGAGGGGGCGATGCCCCAGCATTTT
>TRBJ2-5|TRBV5-6|-|-
CASSSPTGQETQYF
TGTGCCAGCAGCTCCCCGACAGGCCAAGAGACCCAGTACTTC
>TRBJ2-3|TRBV2|TRBD2|once
CASSDGRGLRDDTQYF
TGTGCCAGCAGTGATGGGAGGGGATTGCGTGATGATACGCAGTATTTT
>TRBJ2-2|TRBV11-2|-|-
CASSPGESVTGELFF
TGTGCCAGCAGCCCTGGGGAGTCGGTCACCGGGGAGCTGTTTTTT
>TRBJ2-1|TRBV6-5|TRBD2|-
CASSPGTSGVEQFF
TGTGCCAGCAGTCCCGGGACTAGCGGGGTTGAGCAGTTCTTC
>TRBJ2-1|TRBV5-1|-|-
CASSLRASAWDEQFF
TGCGCCAGCAGCTTGAGGGCTAGCGCATGGGATGAGCAGTTCTTC
>TRBJ2-5|TRBV11-3|TRBD2|-
CASSFEWEGPETQYF
TGTGCCAGCAGCTTCGAGTGGGAGGGCCCAGAGACCCAGTACTTC
>TRBJ2-2|TRBV11-2|TRBD2|-
CASSFGRAVIGELFF
TGTGCCAGCAGCTTCGGGAGGGCCGTTATCGGGGAGCTGTTTTTT
>TRBJ2-1|TRBV4-2|-|-
CASSQDGVSEYNEQFF
TGTGCCAGCAGCCAAGATGGAGTTTCAGAGTACAATGAGCAGTTCTTC
>TRBJ2-4|TRBV10-3|TRBD1|-
CAISADRGEGAPFF
TGTGCCATCAGTGCGGACAGGGGGGAGGGTGCCCCTTTCTTC
>TRBJ1-2|TRBV21-1|-|-
CASSRTYRDSTNYGYTF
TGTGCCAGCAGCAGAACCTATAGGGACAGTACCAACTATGGCTACACCTTC
>TRBJ2-1|TRBV6-1|-|-
CASSVTQSSYNEQFF
TGTGCCAGCAGTGTTACACAGAGCTCCTACAATGAGCAGTTCTTC
>TRBJ2-3|TRBV7-3|TRBD2|-
CASSFAGGDTQYF
TGTGCCAGCAGCTTTGCGGGAGGGGATACGCAGTATTTT
>TRBJ1-1|TRBV28|TRBD1|-
CASSAQMGQGVGAFF
TGTGCCAGCAGCGCTCAAATGGGACAGGGAGTGGGAGCTTTCTTT
>TRBJ2-5|TRBV4-1|TRBD2|-
CASSLLAGVETQYF
TGCGCCAGCAGCCTACTAGCGGGAGTAGAGACCCAGTACTTC
>TRBJ2-2|TRBV2|-|few
CASTRATNTGELFF
TGTGCCAGCACGCGGGCCACGAACACCGGGGAGCTGTTTTTT
>TRBJ2-7|TRBV9|TRBD2|-
CASSPGTSGRRSYEQYF
TGTGCCAGCAGCCCCGGGACTAGCGGGAGAAGGTCCTACGAGCAGTACTTC
>TRBJ1-1|TRBV4-1|-|-
CASSQGDWAGETEAFF
TGCGCCAGCAGCCAAGGGGATTGGGCAGGGGAGACTGAAGCTTTCTTT
>TRBJ1-1|TRBV29-1|-|-
CSVEANTGKGNTEAFF
TGCAGCGTTGAGGCCAACACGGGAAAGGGGAACACTGAAGCTTTCTTT
>TRBJ1-2|TRBV9|-|-
CASSVDSYGYTF
TGTGCCAGCAGCGTTGACAGCTATGGCTACACCTTC
>TRBJ2-1|TRBV27|-|once
CASSLRSYYNEQFF
TGTGCCAGCAGTCTGCGGTCCTACTACAATGAGCAGTTCTTC
>TRBJ2-3|TRBV11-2|-|-
CASSPGAGPTDTQYF
TGTGCCAGCAGCCCGGGCGCGGGCCCCACAGATACGCAGTATTTT
>TRBJ2-5|TRBV5-1|TRBD1|-
CASSLGDRVQETQYF
TGCGCCAGCAGCTTGGGGGACAGGGTCCAAGAGACCCAGTACTTC